This TCR beta chain was profiled in a study of CD8 T cells in Susac syndrome. CDR3 length: 15 amino acids. Germline V lookup: CDR1 MGHRA, CDR2 YSYEKL. J gave up 8 bases and V 1 base, and 7 bases lay outside the gene matches. When the RNA was reverse transcribed, random hexamers were used with an input of roughly 0.5 to 1 ug. Amplification of TCR beta CDR3 was carried out by immunoSEQ multiplex PCR, which covered 54 Vbeta and 13 Jbeta segments. TCRdb ran MiXCR on the immunoSEQ multiplex PCR reads and lists one entry per CDR3 protein. The sample includes over 350,000 distinct CDR3 sequences, 85% of them seen just once.

The chain links TRBV4-1 to TRBJ2-1; 8 bases match TRBD2. The sequencing input was CD8+ T cells from PBMCs. The sequence was obtained from a human donor with multiple sclerosis. The CDR3 protein is CASSQGWGSGDEQFF. CDR3 DNA sequence: TGCGCCAGCAGCCAAGGGTGGGGTAGCGGGGATGAGCAGTTCTTC.